One sample yielded the 24 T cell receptor beta chains listed below, sequenced in a study of shared clonotypes between healthy human individuals. Only in-frame clones appear in the TCRdb table, and some are missing; sequencing was by immunoSEQ multiplex PCR. This table has about 2 million clones, just under 95% appearing once. The naive CD8 fraction comprised CD45RO-negative cells positively selected for CCR7 and excluded terminally differentiated effector memory CD45RA+ cells. The sample comprised naive CD8+ T cells sorted from blood. The receptors were sampled from a man between 18 and 35 years old in good health.

DNA of the CDR3: TGTGCCAGCAGCTTAGGGCGGGGGGCTCCAGACGAGCAGTACTTC. Its translation is CASSLGRGAPDEQYF. This chain connects TRBV13 to TRBJ2-7; the match to TRBD2 covers 8 bases. The junction had 6 bases not matched to a gene; V was cut back by 0 bases and J by 5 bases. This CDR3 comprises 15 residues. CDR1 PRHDT and CDR2 FYEKMQ come from the germline V gene (reference sequence).

The chain is built from TRBV4-3 and TRBJ2-3; 11 bases align to TRBD2. Germline V gives CDR1 LGHNA, CDR2 YSLEER. This CDR3 is 17 amino acids long. V shed 1 base, J shed 4 bases, and the junction held 7 bases outside the gene matches. CDR3 protein: CASSQGVAGGLSDTQYF. Here the CDR3 DNA reads TGCGCCAGCAGCCAAGGGGTAGCGGGAGGGCTCTCAGATACGCAGTATTTT.

A word on this clone: This CDR3 is also generated by other DNA sequences in the sample. The rearrangement uses TRBV28 and TRBJ1-6; D ambiguous. V was trimmed by 6 bases and J by 9 bases, leaving 15 bases between them. This CDR3 is 14 amino acids long. Germline V lookup: CDR1 MDHEN, CDR2 SYDVKM. The DNA of the CDR3 is TGTGCCAGCAGCCCAGTAGGAGAAGGTTCACCCCTCCACTTT. The encoded protein is CASSPVGEGSPLHF. Supplemented by reference TRBV28 and TRBJ1-6, the full variable domain reads DVKVTQSSRYLVKRTGEKVFLECVQDMDHENMFWYRQDPGLGLRLIYFSYDVKMKEKGDIPEGYSVSREKKERFSLILESASTNQTSMYLCASSPVGEGSPLHFGNGTRLTVT.

The chain employs TRBV30 and TRBJ2-7; a possible D gene is TRBD1 (6 bases). The CDR3 consists of 11 residues. The germline V gene encodes CDR1 GTSNPN and CDR2 SVGIG (reference sequence). CDR3 DNA: TGTGCAGGGGGACCATCCTACGAGCAGTACTTC. It is translated as CAGGPSYEQYF. The entire variable domain, with the rest obtained from reference TRBV30 and TRBJ2-7, is as follows: SQTIHQWPATLVQPVGSPLSLECTVEGTSNPNLYWYRQAAGRGLQLLFYSVGIGQISSEVPQNLSASRPQDRQFILSSKKLLLSDSGFYLCAGGPSYEQYFGPGTRLTVT.

The rearrangement joins TRBV27 to TRBJ2-7; D is possibly TRBD1 (6 bases). The CDR3 contains 16 residues. Per germline, CDR1 MNHEY and CDR2 SMNVEV (reference sequence). Between the trimmed V and J ends, which lost 0 bases and 0 bases, there was a span of 12 bases. This CDR3 is CASSLSTGTFSYEQYF. CDR3 DNA sequence: TGTGCCAGCAGTTTATCGACGGGGACATTCTCCTACGAGCAGTACTTC.

This clone was observed once. The same CDR3 can be traced to other DNA sequences in this sample. The chain employs TRBV6-5 and TRBJ2-7; D might be TRBD1 (6 bases). The V gene's germline CDR1 is MNHEY and CDR2 SVGAGI. The CDR3 contains 14 residues. V was clipped by 0 bases and J by 6 bases, with 12 bases between them. CDR3 region: CASSYSTGIGEQYF. The CDR3 DNA sequence: TGTGCCAGCAGTTACTCGACAGGAATAGGCGAGCAGTACTTC.

V usage is TRBV4-1 and J usage is TRBJ2-7; unclear D gene. Trimming removed 1 base from V and 3 bases from J, with 13 bases in between. This CDR3 spans 15 amino acids. Germline CDR1 is MGHRA and CDR2 is YSYEKL. As DNA, the CDR3 is TGCGCCAGCAGCCAAGTATCCGGCAGAAACTACGAGCAGTACTTC. This codes for CASSQVSGRNYEQYF.

With regard to this clone: Different DNA sequences within this sample yield the same CDR3. The chain recombines TRBV11-2 with TRBJ2-5; D is undetermined. The CDR3 runs to 11 residues. The V end lost 3 bases, the J end lost 5 bases, and 4 bases lay between the germline ends. CDR1 and CDR2 (germline): SGHAT, FQNNGV. The CDR3 bases are TGTGCCAGCAGCTTTTCGGAGACCCAGTACTTC. This translates into CASSFSETQYF.

This clone was seen a single time. V usage is TRBV14 and J usage is TRBJ2-4; 7 nucleotides align to TRBD2. J lost 6 bases, V lost 4 bases, and 15 bases had no gene match. CDR3 size: 17 residues. CDR1 is SGHDN, CDR2 FVKESK, per germline. The CDR3 coding sequence is TGTGCCAGCAGCCCAAGTGGGGAGGGGCCTTGGCGAAACATTCAGTACTTC. It yields the protein CASSPSGEGPWRNIQYF. Looking up the rest from reference TRBV14 and TRBJ2-4 gives the full variable domain: EAGVTQFPSHSVIEKGQTVTLRCDPISGHDNLYWYRRVMGKEIKFLLHFVKESKQDESGMPNNRFLAERTGGTYSTLKVQPAELEDSGVYFCASSPSGEGPWRNIQYFGAGTRLSVL.

The J gene is TRBJ2-1, the V gene TRBV11-2; TRBD2 matches at 9 bases. Looked up from germline, CDR1 is SGHAT and CDR2 is FQNNGV. The CDR3 has 16 amino acids. The V and J ends lost 2 bases and 4 bases, in that order; junction bases with no gene match: 6. CDR3 region: CASSLMSGGSYNEQFF. In DNA form, the CDR3 reads TGTGCCAGCAGCTTAATGAGCGGGGGGTCTTACAATGAGCAGTTCTTC.

The chain joins TRBV7-9 to TRBJ1-4, with D tentatively TRBD1 (5 bases). This CDR3 contains 13 residues. Germline lookup yields CDR1 SEHNR and CDR2 FQNEAQ (reference sequence). V was pared by 9 bases and J by 5 bases, with 13 bases between. CDR3 region: CASVGGENEKLFF. As DNA, the CDR3 is TGTGCCAGTGTGGGGGGAGAAAATGAAAAACTGTTTTTT.

This clone has only a few counts. The chain recombines TRBV18 with TRBJ2-6, with D perhaps TRBD1 (5 bases). The CDR3 consists of 19 residues. V shed 3 bases and J shed 1 base, with 19 bases lying between them. CDR1 and CDR2 from the germline V gene are KGHSH and LQKENI. CDR3 protein: CASSPSSQQATSGANVLTF. DNA for the CDR3: TGTGCCAGCTCACCCTCATCTCAACAGGCAACGTCTGGGGCCAACGTCCTGACTTTC.

The V and J genes are TRBV9 and TRBJ1-1; 8 bases map to TRBD1. CDR3 length: 13 residues. Germline V lookup: CDR1 SGDLS, CDR2 YYNGEE. The ends lost 2 bases at V and 8 bases at J; junction bases unmatched: 5. CDR3 loop: CASSVERQGEAFF. Here the CDR3 DNA reads TGTGCCAGCAGCGTCGAACGACAGGGGGAAGCTTTCTTT. The complete variable domain, with remaining parts taken from reference TRBV9 and TRBJ1-1, reads DSGVTQTPKHLITATGQRVTLRCSPRSGDLSVYWYQQSLDQGLQFLIQYYNGEERAKGNILERFSAQQFPDLHSELNLSSLELGDSALYFCASSVERQGEAFFGQGTRLTVV.

The chain uses TRBV30 and TRBJ1-2; D is uncertain. The CDR3 loop spans 13 amino acids. Germline V gene lookup returns CDR1 GTSNPN and CDR2 SVGIG (reference sequence). The V end was cut by 0 bases, the J end by 2 bases, with 7 bases between. The CDR3 sequence: CAWSVAENYGYTF. The CDR3 DNA reads as TGTGCCTGGAGTGTAGCAGAAAACTATGGCTACACCTTC.

CDR3 loop: CASSIGWQEPTDTQYF. In DNA, the CDR3 is TGTGCCAGTAGTATTGGGTGGCAGGAGCCCACAGATACGCAGTATTTT. The V and J genes are TRBV19 and TRBJ2-3; D is unresolved. V lost 3 bases, J lost 2 bases, and 15 bases lay in between. There are 16 residues in the CDR3. Germline assignment: CDR1 LNHDA and CDR2 SQIVND (reference sequence).

The chain couples TRBV7-6 to TRBJ2-3; maybe TRBD1 (6 bases). The CDR3 covers 15 residues. The germline V and J ends were trimmed by 5 bases and 0 bases, with 12 bases remaining between them. Germline CDR1 SGHVS, CDR2 FNYEAQ. This CDR3 is CASSPPGHSTDTQYF. In DNA, the CDR3 is TGTGCCAGCAGCCCGCCGGGACATAGCACAGATACGCAGTATTTT.

CDR3 sequence reads: CASSQDSRLTGELFF. Written as DNA, the CDR3 is TGCGCCAGCAGCCAAGACTCCCGACTAACCGGGGAGCTGTTTTTT. The chain is built from TRBV4-3 and TRBJ2-2; a weak D match, TRBD2 (5 bases). V lost 0 bases and J lost 5, with 10 bases in between. CDR1 and CDR2 from the germline V gene are LGHNA and YSLEER. The CDR3 has 15 residues.

The chain is built from TRBV4-1 and TRBJ1-6; 12 nucleotides match TRBD1. This CDR3 is built from 16 residues. Looked up from germline, CDR1 is MGHRA and CDR2 is YSYEKL. The ends lost 4 bases at V and 10 bases at J; junction bases unmatched: 8. CDR3 DNA: TGCGCCAGCAGCCTTACTCCCGGGACAGGGGGCTCACCCCTCCACTTT. Amino acid sequence: CASSLTPGTGGSPLHF.

This chain links TRBV9 with TRBJ2-3; no clear D gene. The V gene lost 4 bases and the J gene lost 2 bases, with 17 bases spanning the gap. CDR3 length: 16 residues. In germline, CDR1 is SGDLS, CDR2 YYNGEE. The CDR3 sequence: CASSPPQLGVTDTQYF. The CDR3 region has the DNA TGTGCCAGCAGCCCTCCCCAGCTCGGAGTCACAGATACGCAGTATTTT.

V and J are TRBV28 and TRBJ2-7; TRBD2 aligns across 12 bases. The CDR3 extends over 15 amino acids. Germline V gene data show CDR1 as MDHEN and CDR2 as SYDVKM. V lost 4 bases, J lost 7 bases, and 8 bases stayed unmatched. Written as DNA, the CDR3 is TGTGCCAGCAGTTCATGGACTAGCGGGAATCTGGAGCAGTACTTC. It is translated as CASSSWTSGNLEQYF. The full variable domain, completed using reference TRBV28 and TRBJ2-7, is DVKVTQSSRYLVKRTGEKVFLECVQDMDHENMFWYRQDPGLGLRLIYFSYDVKMKEKGDIPEGYSVSREKKERFSLILESASTNQTSMYLCASSSWTSGNLEQYFGPGTRLTVT.

V is TRBV6-5 and J is TRBJ2-7, with D perhaps given as TRBD1 or TRBD2 (5 bases each). V lost 2 bases and J 2 bases, leaving 16 bases between the germline ends. The CDR3 covers 16 residues. Germline V gene data show CDR1 as MNHEY and CDR2 as SVGAGI. The CDR3 region has the DNA TGTGCCAGCAGTTACCAAGGGGTGGAGGTACCCTACGAGCAGTACTTC. This codes for CASSYQGVEVPYEQYF.

This chain connects TRBV30 to TRBJ2-7, with TRBD1 as a possible D gene (6 bases). This CDR3 comprises 13 residues. V was trimmed by 0 bases and J by 9 bases, leaving 15 bases between them. From germline, CDR1 is GTSNPN and CDR2 SVGIG (reference sequence). CDR3 amino acids: CAWSVGTPSGQYF. The CDR3 region has the DNA TGTGCCTGGAGTGTAGGGACACCTTCAGGGCAGTACTTC.

V is TRBV5-1 and J is TRBJ1-2, with 7 bases that match TRBD1. V gave up 0 bases and J gave up 9 bases; unmatched junction bases: 5. The CDR3 spans 13 residues. The germline CDR1 and CDR2 sequences are SGHRS and YFSETQ. CDR3 DNA sequence: TGCGCCAGCAGCTTGGTGTCAGGGGGAAGCTACACCTTC. This translates into CASSLVSGGSYTF.

Only one count was recorded for this clone. The rearrangement joins TRBV9 to TRBJ2-7; D may be TRBD2 (6 bases). Trimming stripped 4 bases from V and 1 base from J, with 18 bases between. Looked up from germline, CDR1 is SGDLS and CDR2 is YYNGEE. The CDR3 runs 16 residues. CDR3: CASSPGVAVLSYEQYF. Written as DNA, the CDR3 is TGTGCCAGCAGCCCTGGGGTAGCGGTCCTTTCCTACGAGCAGTACTTC.